This passage covers 19 T cell receptor beta chains from one sample sequenced in a study of T cell responses to AZD1222 COVID-19 vaccine. Sequencing used immunoSEQ multiplex PCR; TCRdb keeps in-frame clones, though not all of them. There are about 130,000 clones in the sample; about 88% occur only once, and approximately 8.8% lies in the top ten. The input for sequencing was peripheral blood, taken 28 days after the second AZD1222 dose. The source is an adult who received the AZD1222 COVID-19 vaccine.

The chain joins TRBV7-2 to TRBJ1-2; TRBD1 is a possible D gene (6 bases). With 1 base removed from V and 5 bases from J, the gap between germline ends came to 14 bases. The CDR3 sequence is 15 residues long. CDR1 SGHTA and CDR2 FQGNSA come from the germline V gene. The CDR3 loop reads CASSLVGGGIYGYTF. Written as DNA, the CDR3 is TGTGCCAGCAGCTTAGTGGGAGGGGGAATTTATGGCTACACCTTC.

V is TRBV10-3 and J is TRBJ2-5; 9 nucleotides match TRBD1. With V trimmed by 5 bases and J by 4 bases, 5 bases remained unmatched. Germline V lookup: CDR1 ENHRY, CDR2 SYGVKD. The CDR3 consists of 14 residues. In DNA form, the CDR3 reads TGTGCCATCAGTCCGGGACAGGGATTAGAGACCCAGTACTTC. Its translation is CAISPGQGLETQYF.

The J gene is TRBJ1-4, the V gene TRBV11-2; 9 nucleotides line up with TRBD1. CDR3 size: 14 residues. Germline assignment: CDR1 SGHAT and CDR2 FQNNGV. Losses at the gene ends were 5 bases for V and 5 bases for J; bases not matched to a gene: 3. The CDR3 here is CASSPGQGNEKLFF. The CDR3 DNA reads TGTGCCAGCAGCCCGGGACAGGGCAATGAAAAACTGTTTTTT.

The chain links TRBV6-6 to TRBJ1-3; D ambiguous. Deletions cut 0 bases from V and 0 bases from J, with 6 bases between. Germline CDR1 and CDR2: MNHNY and SVGAGI (reference sequence). CDR3 length: 15 amino acids. The CDR3 DNA sequence: TGTGCCAGCAGTTACTCGATTAGCTCTGGAAACACCATATATTTT. It yields the protein CASSYSISSGNTIYF.

The V call is TRBV9, the J call TRBJ1-2; 7 bases map to TRBD1. Unmatched junction bases numbered 12, after V lost 3 bases and J lost 10 bases. The CDR3 contains 14 residues. The germline CDR1 and CDR2 sequences are SGDLS and YYNGEE. The CDR3, as DNA: TGTGCCAGCAGCGGACAGGGAACGGGTTCCCTCTACACCTTC. It encodes CASSGQGTGSLYTF.

In regard to this clone: This specimen includes other DNA sequences encoding the same CDR3. The chain links TRBV19 to TRBJ1-5; D unresolved. The CDR3 is 13 amino acids. The germline V gene encodes CDR1 LNHDA and CDR2 SQIVND (reference sequence). V shed 0 bases and J shed 4 bases, with 4 bases lying between them. The DNA for the CDR3 is TGTGCCAGTAGTATAGATTTAAATCAGCCCCAGCATTTT. Protein product: CASSIDLNQPQHF. Complete variable domain (other parts from reference TRBV19 and TRBJ1-5): DGGITQSPKYLFRKEGQNVTLSCEQNLNHDAMYWYRQDPGQGLRLIYYSQIVNDFQKGDIAEGYSVSREKKESFPLTVTSAQKNPTAFYLCASSIDLNQPQHFGDGTRLSIL.

This clone was seen only once. The J gene is TRBJ1-2, the V gene TRBV5-6; D gene ambiguous. CDR1 SGHDT and CDR2 YYEEEE come from the germline V gene. CDR3 size: 16 residues. Trimming shortened V by 1 base and J by 7 bases, and 20 bases separated the two germline ends. The DNA for the CDR3 is TGTGCCAGCAGCTTGCCCGGGTATTACGGTTCCTCTGGCTACACCTTC. It yields the protein CASSLPGYYGSSGYTF.

In nucleotides, the CDR3 is TGTGCCATCAGTGAGTCGACACTCTCCGCCAATGAGCAGTTCTTC. This codes for CAISESTLSANEQFF. The chain uses TRBV10-3 and TRBJ2-1; D not certain. The CDR3 extends over 15 amino acids. Trimming removed 0 bases at V and 6 bases at J, with 12 bases between. CDR1 is ENHRY and CDR2 is SYGVKD in the germline V gene.

This sequence joins TRBV7-8 and TRBJ2-1, with 8 nucleotides matching TRBD2. Looked up from germline, CDR1 is SGHVS and CDR2 is FQNEAQ. The V and J ends lost 1 base and 4 bases, in that order; junction bases with no gene match: 6. This CDR3 has 16 amino acids. The CDR3 is CASSLGGTRLYNEQFF. CDR3 in DNA: TGTGCCAGCAGCTTAGGAGGGACTAGGTTATACAATGAGCAGTTCTTC.

This chain links TRBV10-3 with TRBJ1-2, with TRBD1 matching over 9 bases. Germline V lookup: CDR1 ENHRY, CDR2 SYGVKD. The CDR3 contains 14 residues. V was pared by 6 bases and J by 2 bases, with 4 bases of the junction left unmatched. The CDR3 DNA follows: TGTGCCATCAGCCGACAGGGGGTAAACTATGGCTACACCTTC. Translated, it gives CAISRQGVNYGYTF.

The chain links TRBV4-2 to TRBJ2-1; 11 nucleotides match TRBD2. CDR3 length: 16 residues. The germline gives CDR1 LGHNA, CDR2 YNFKEQ. The V and J ends lost 1 base and 6 bases, in that order; junction bases with no gene match: 5. This CDR3 reads CASSQVASGRLNEQFF. The CDR3 nucleotides read TGTGCCAGCAGCCAAGTCGCTAGCGGGAGGCTCAATGAGCAGTTCTTC.

This clone came up once. The chain employs TRBV3-1 (or the pseudogene TRBV3-2) and TRBJ1-2; D unresolved. The CDR3 consists of 12 residues. CDR1 is LGHDT and CDR2 is YNNKEL in the germline V gene (reference sequence). With 2 bases removed from V and 8 bases from J, the gap between germline ends came to 9 bases. Here the CDR3 reads CASSQSEAGYTF. The CDR3 DNA is TGTGCCAGCAGCCAATCCGAGGCGGGCTACACCTTC.

DNA of the CDR3: TGTGCCAGCAGCCCCAGAGGGGGAGGAGCGGGAGGCATGAATGAGCAGTTCTTC. It yields the protein CASSPRGGGAGGMNEQFF. The chain carries TRBV7-6 and TRBJ2-1; TRBD2 matches at 9 bases. V dropped 5 bases and J dropped 7; count of bases not matched to a gene: 18. Germline CDR1 SGHVS, CDR2 FNYEAQ. This CDR3 is 18 amino acids long.

The chain employs TRBV5-1 and TRBJ2-5; 7 bases are shared with TRBD1. Trimming removed 2 bases from V and 4 bases from J; junction bases left unmatched: 8. CDR3 size: 15 residues. Germline CDR1 reads SGHRS; CDR2 reads YFSETQ. Here the CDR3 DNA reads TGCGCCAGCAGCTTAACCACAGGGGTGGGAGAGACCCAGTACTTC. This sequence encodes CASSLTTGVGETQYF.

The chain joins TRBV5-5 to TRBJ1-2; D unclear. The V gene's germline CDR1 is SGHKS and CDR2 YYEKEE (reference sequence). The CDR3 runs to 14 residues. Trimming left V 0 bases short and J 8 bases short, with 14 bases between. This CDR3 is CASSLDAWLAGYTF. CDR3 nucleotide sequence: TGTGCCAGCAGCTTGGATGCGTGGTTGGCGGGCTACACCTTC. Variable domain in full (rest from reference TRBV5-5 and TRBJ1-2): DAGVTQSPTHLIKTRGQQVTLRCSPISGHKSVSWYQQVLGQGPQFIFQYYEKEERGRGNFPDRFSARQFPNYSSELNVNALLLGDSALYLCASSLDAWLAGYTFGSGTRLTVV.

The chain joins TRBV15 to TRBJ2-1; 7 bases match TRBD2. The V segment lost 1 base and the J segment 3 bases; nucleotides outside the gene matches: 6. This CDR3 contains 16 residues. In germline, CDR1 is LNHNV, CDR2 YYDKDF (reference sequence). The DNA for the CDR3 is TGTGCCACCAGCAGAGCCAGCGGGATCCACTACAATGAGCAGTTCTTC. This translates into CATSRASGIHYNEQFF.

The chain combines TRBV18 with TRBJ1-2, with 7 bases matching TRBD1. V lost 8 bases and J lost 6; bases outside the gene matches: 6. Germline lookup yields CDR1 KGHSH and CDR2 LQKENI. The CDR3 spans 12 residues. This CDR3 is CASGDRAHGYTF. The CDR3 DNA reads TGTGCCAGCGGCGACAGGGCCCATGGCTACACCTTC.

The rearrangement joins TRBV10-3 to TRBJ2-3; 8 bases line up with TRBD2. Germline V lookup: CDR1 ENHRY, CDR2 SYGVKD. The CDR3 has 15 amino acids. V dropped 3 bases and J dropped 6; count of bases not matched to a gene: 8. CDR3 residues: CAISETGGVRDTQYF. The CDR3 DNA is TGTGCCATCAGTGAAACCGGGGGGGTCCGTGATACGCAGTATTTT.

The V gene is TRBV29-1, the J gene TRBJ1-2; D may be TRBD1 (5 bases). The V and J ends lost 4 bases and 7 bases respectively, with 13 bases between them. Germline-derived CDR1 and CDR2 are SQVTM and ANQGSEA. The CDR3 runs to 12 residues. CDR3 sequence reads: CSVGRGLGGYTF. In DNA form, the CDR3 reads TGCAGCGTTGGGAGGGGCCTGGGTGGCTACACCTTC.